What follows are 17 T cell receptor beta chains derived from one specimen sequenced in a study of blood T cell repertoires in COVID-19. Here immunoSEQ multiplex PCR was the method, and the copy in TCRdb shows in-frame clones only, minus some. Among approximately 300,000 clones listed, about nine tenths were seen once. The source material was PBMCs or T cells enriched from blood (not recorded which). The receptors here all came from a woman younger than 35 who had recovered from COVID-19.

A remark on this clone: The sample has other DNA sequences that encode this CDR3 too. V and J are TRBV7-2 and TRBJ2-1, with 8 bases identical to TRBD1. CDR3 length: 15 residues. The junction had 5 bases not matched to a gene; V was cut back by 1 base and J by 6 bases. The germline V gene encodes CDR1 SGHTA and CDR2 FQGNSA. The CDR3 nucleotides are TGTGCCAGCAGCTTAGGACAGGGGTTAGGCAATGAGCAGTTCTTC. It is translated as CASSLGQGLGNEQFF.

J is TRBJ2-3 and V is TRBV12-3 or TRBV12-4; D might be TRBD1 (5 bases). The CDR3 has 12 amino acids. The V and J ends lost 1 base and 10 bases respectively, with 9 bases between them. In DNA form, the CDR3 reads TGTGCCAGCAGTTTAGAGGGGTTTTCGCAGTATTTT. Residues: CASSLEGFSQYF.

This chain joins TRBV3-1 (or the pseudogene TRBV3-2) and TRBJ2-1; 9 bases agree with TRBD2. This CDR3 spans 15 amino acids. CDR1 is LGHDT, CDR2 YNNKEL, per germline (reference sequence). V lost 1 base and J lost 2; bases outside the gene matches: 0. CDR3 sequence: CASSQVAGAYNEQFF. CDR3 in DNA: TGTGCCAGCAGCCAAGTAGCGGGGGCCTACAATGAGCAGTTCTTC.

This clone was detected once. The chain has TRBV3-1 (or the pseudogene TRBV3-2) and TRBJ2-4; 7 nucleotides align to TRBD2. CDR3 length: 15 amino acids. V gave up 0 bases and J gave up 3 bases; unmatched junction bases: 2. The germline V gene encodes CDR1 LGHDT and CDR2 YNNKEL (reference sequence). The CDR3 reads CASSQDGGGKNIQYF. The CDR3 region has the DNA TGTGCCAGCAGCCAAGATGGGGGGGGCAAAAACATTCAGTACTTC.

V is TRBV3-1 (or the pseudogene TRBV3-2) and J is TRBJ2-5, with D tentatively TRBD2 (5 bases). Deletions cut 1 base from V and 5 bases from J, with 14 bases between. Germline loops: CDR1 LGHDT, CDR2 YNNKEL (reference sequence). The CDR3 runs to 15 residues. The CDR3: CASSQGPLRGETQYF. The CDR3 DNA is TGTGCCAGCAGCCAAGGGCCCCTGCGCGGGGAGACCCAGTACTTC.

V gene TRBV27 combines with J gene TRBJ1-2, with 9 bases aligning to TRBD1. Per germline, CDR1 MNHEY and CDR2 SMNVEV (reference sequence). Trimming removed 2 bases from V and 5 bases from J; junction bases left unmatched: 6. CDR3 length: 15 amino acids. As DNA, the CDR3 is TGTGCCAGCAGTTTAAAGGGACAGGGAGGGTATGGCTACACCTTC. This codes for CASSLKGQGGYGYTF.

J is TRBJ2-3 and V is TRBV5-4; tentative D call: TRBD2 (5 bases). The germline CDR1 and CDR2 sequences are SGHNT and YYREEE (reference sequence). V dropped 0 bases and J dropped 7 bases, with 6 bases sitting between them. The CDR3 sequence is 12 residues long. CDR3 bases: TGTGCCAGCAGCTTGGACGGGAATACGCAGTATTTT. Translating gives CASSLDGNTQYF.

V is TRBV9 and J is TRBJ2-2; 7 positions agree with TRBD1. The CDR3 is made up of 14 amino acids. Germline values: CDR1 SGDLS, CDR2 YYNGEE. After removal of 3 bases from V and 5 bases from J, the junction contained 4 bases not matched to a gene. In DNA form, the CDR3 reads TGTGCCAGCAGCGGAATACAGGGGACCGGGGAGCTGTTTTTT. This sequence encodes CASSGIQGTGELFF.

This clone was seen more than once but under ten times. V and J are TRBV5-1 and TRBJ2-7, with 9 bases lining up with TRBD1. Germline CDR1 reads SGHRS; CDR2 reads YFSETQ. J gave up 0 bases and V 4 bases, and 8 bases lay outside the gene matches. The CDR3 length is 16 residues. The CDR3 loop reads CASSPRTGDLSYEQYF. The CDR3 DNA reads as TGCGCCAGCAGCCCCCGGACAGGGGACCTCTCCTACGAGCAGTACTTC.

The chain joins TRBV30 to TRBJ2-3, with TRBD2 identical over 7 bases. CDR3 length: 14 amino acids. The V segment lost 1 base and the J segment 4 bases; nucleotides outside the gene matches: 5. Germline CDR1 reads GTSNPN; CDR2 reads SVGIG (reference sequence). This CDR3 reads CAWSDQRGPDTQYF. The CDR3, as DNA: TGTGCCTGGAGTGACCAGCGGGGCCCAGATACGCAGTATTTT. The variable domain in full, completed from reference TRBV30 and TRBJ2-3, reads SQTIHQWPATLVQPVGSPLSLECTVEGTSNPNLYWYRQAAGRGLQLLFYSVGIGQISSEVPQNLSASRPQDRQFILSSKKLLLSDSGFYLCAWSDQRGPDTQYFGPGTRLTVL.

The V call is TRBV18, the J call TRBJ2-7; D is unclear. The CDR3 contains 13 residues. V was pared by 6 bases and J by 2 bases, with 11 bases between. Looked up from germline, CDR1 is KGHSH and CDR2 is LQKENI. The DNA of the CDR3 is TGTGCCAGCTCCTCCTATACGGCCTACGAGCAGTACTTC. Its protein is CASSSYTAYEQYF.

The chain has TRBV5-1 and TRBJ2-7; 9 bases match TRBD1. J lost 5 bases, V lost 4 bases, and 10 bases had no gene match. The CDR3 is made up of 15 amino acids. Per the germline V gene, CDR1 is SGHRS and CDR2 is YFSETQ. DNA for the CDR3: TGCGCCAGCAGCCTGGGGGGACAGGGAACTGACGAGCAGTACTTC. Encoded protein: CASSLGGQGTDEQYF.

The rearrangement uses TRBV28 and TRBJ1-1; tentatively, D is TRBD1 (6 bases). This CDR3 spans 14 amino acids. V was cut by 7 bases and J by 2 bases, with 14 bases left in between. Germline V gene sequence: CDR1 MDHEN, CDR2 SYDVKM. The CDR3, as DNA: TGTGCCAGCACCTTAGGACAGTCTAACACTGAAGCTTTCTTT. Translated: CASTLGQSNTEAFF.

The chain employs TRBV7-9 and TRBJ1-2; TRBD1 agrees at 7 bases. CDR3 size: 15 residues. Looked up from germline, CDR1 is SEHNR and CDR2 is FQNEAQ (reference sequence). The J segment lost 6 bases and the V segment lost 4 bases, leaving 11 bases of the junction unmatched. CDR3 region: CASSSGSGRGDGYTF. In DNA, the CDR3 is TGTGCCAGCAGCTCTGGTTCCGGCAGGGGGGATGGCTACACCTTC.

The chain links TRBV7-9 to TRBJ2-1; TRBD2 agrees at 7 bases. The germline gives CDR1 SEHNR, CDR2 FQNEAQ (reference sequence). CDR3 length: 13 amino acids. J lost 3 bases, V lost 5 bases, and 1 base had no gene match. The CDR3 DNA sequence: TGTGCCAGCAGCCCGGGAGGCTACAATGAGCAGTTCTTC. It encodes CASSPGGYNEQFF.

The rearrangement links TRBV14 to TRBJ1-1; D is unresolved. Trimming removed 4 bases from V and 0 bases from J, with 6 bases in between. Germline-derived CDR1 and CDR2 are SGHDN and FVKESK. The CDR3 consists of 13 residues. CDR3 sequence reads: CASSRRVNTEAFF. CDR3 bases: TGTGCCAGCAGCCGCCGGGTGAACACTGAAGCTTTCTTT.

The rearrangement joins TRBV12-5 to TRBJ2-5; D is undetermined. V shed 3 bases and J shed 2 bases, with 7 bases lying between them. CDR3 size: 13 residues. CDR1 LGHNT and CDR2 FRNRAP come from the germline V gene. For the CDR3, the DNA is TGTGCTAGTGGTTTATGGCATCAAGAGACCCAGTACTTC. This translates into CASGLWHQETQYF.